The next 8 T cell receptor beta chains were all read from a single sample in a study of blood T cell repertoires in COVID-19. Some clones are missing from TCRdb's copy, which holds only in-frame ones; the method was immunoSEQ multiplex PCR. The sample has 50,000 to 60,000 clones, around 90% seen once. The sequencing input was peripheral blood. Every receptor here comes from a human donor with active COVID-19. The donor label of this sample is uncertain.

J is TRBJ1-2 and V is TRBV9; 7 bases map to TRBD1. The CDR3 consists of 13 residues. Looked up from germline, CDR1 is SGDLS and CDR2 is YYNGEE. The V gene end was trimmed by 3 bases and the J gene end by 8 bases; junction bases not matched to a gene: 7. The DNA for the CDR3 is TGTGCCAGCAGCGACGGACAGGTTAGAGGCTACACCTTC. Its translation is CASSDGQVRGYTF.

This sequence joins TRBV5-1 and TRBJ2-7; 7 nucleotides line up with TRBD1. CDR3 size: 16 residues. From germline, CDR1 is SGHRS and CDR2 YFSETQ. V was pared by 5 bases and J by 1 base, with 12 bases of the junction left unmatched. This CDR3 reads CASSSTRDRLSYEQYF. Here the CDR3 DNA reads TGCGCCAGCAGTTCCACCCGGGACAGATTATCCTACGAGCAGTACTTC.

This rearrangement joins TRBV6-6 to TRBJ2-5, with 8 bases that match TRBD1. Germline V lookup: CDR1 MNHNY, CDR2 SVGAGI (reference sequence). The trim removed 2 bases at V and 4 bases at J, leaving 6 bases unmatched. There are 15 residues in the CDR3. The CDR3 protein is CASSYTRTGRETQYF. In DNA form, the CDR3 reads TGTGCCAGCAGTTACACAAGGACAGGGAGAGAGACCCAGTACTTC.

This chain joins TRBV7-9 and TRBJ1-6; D is unresolved. The CDR3 spans 12 residues. The V and J ends lost 5 bases and 10 bases respectively, with 9 bases between them. In germline, CDR1 is SEHNR, CDR2 FQNEAQ (reference sequence). The CDR3 DNA sequence: TGTGCCAGCAGCCCCAACGAGTCACCCCTCCACTTT. It encodes CASSPNESPLHF.

This clone was detected a few times. This chain connects TRBV4-3 to TRBJ2-7; 8 bases match TRBD1. The CDR3 contains 15 residues. Trimming cost V 2 bases and J 1 base; bases outside gene matches: 4. The germline gives CDR1 LGHNA, CDR2 YSLEER. The CDR3 DNA reads as TGCGCCAGCAGCCAACTCGGACAGGGATCCTACGAGCAGTACTTC. Residues: CASSQLGQGSYEQYF.

J is TRBJ2-1 and V is TRBV7-9, with TRBD1 matching over 7 bases. Trimming cost V 5 bases and J 0 bases; bases outside gene matches: 4. This CDR3 is 15 amino acids long. Germline lookup yields CDR1 SEHNR and CDR2 FQNEAQ (reference sequence). CDR3 protein: CASSARDSSYNEQFF. The CDR3 bases are TGTGCCAGCAGCGCCCGGGACAGCTCCTACAATGAGCAGTTCTTC. The full variable domain, rest sourced from reference TRBV7-9 and TRBJ2-1, is DTGVSQNPRHKITKRGQNVTFRCDPISEHNRLYWYRQTLGQGPEFLTYFQNEAQLEKSRLLSDRFSAERPKGSFSTLEIQRTEQGDSAMYLCASSARDSSYNEQFFGPGTRLTVL.

V and J are TRBV12-3 or TRBV12-4 and TRBJ2-7; D is possibly TRBD2 (6 bases). There are 13 residues in the CDR3. V lost 4 bases to trimming and J lost 2 bases, with 9 bases between them. CDR3 bases: TGTGCCAGCAGTTCGGAGGGGACCTACGAGCAGTACTTC. Translating gives CASSSEGTYEQYF.

The V and J genes are TRBV12-3 or TRBV12-4 and TRBJ1-2; D is possibly TRBD1 (5 bases). CDR3 length: 12 residues. The V gene lost 3 bases and the J gene lost 8 bases, with 10 bases spanning the gap. CDR3 sequence: CASSFSGNGYTF. DNA for the CDR3: TGTGCCAGCAGTTTCTCAGGGAACGGCTACACCTTC.